This T cell receptor beta chain emerged from a study of CD8 T cells in ankylosing spondylitis. General study points: Clones tied to disease were said to be significantly enriched in matched ankylosing spondylitis synovial fluid. Ankylosing spondylitis blood appeared to be characterized by a TCR beta motif of eight highly homologous variants.

This clonotype has just a few counts. Its antigen remains unknown. Researchers built TCR beta libraries using quantitative 5'-RACE with molecular barcodes. A single record per CDR3 protein comes from TCRdb applying MiXCR to the 5' RACE reads. The sample consists of about 150,000 distinct CDR3 sequences, about 42% of them appearing once. CDR1 and CDR2 (germline): MNHEY, SVGAGI. The CDR3 length is 17 residues. V lost 1 base, J lost 0 bases, and 13 bases lay in between. Sample: synovial fluid, either unsorted or a sorted T cell fraction (not recorded which). This chain connects TRBV6-5 to TRBJ1-3; weak D call: TRBD1 (6 bases). The sequence was obtained from a male donor with ankylosing spondylitis. The DNA for the CDR3 is TGTGCCAGCAGTTACTACTGGGGGCCAACCTCTGGAAACACCATATATTTT. Translated: CASSYYWGPTSGNTIYF.